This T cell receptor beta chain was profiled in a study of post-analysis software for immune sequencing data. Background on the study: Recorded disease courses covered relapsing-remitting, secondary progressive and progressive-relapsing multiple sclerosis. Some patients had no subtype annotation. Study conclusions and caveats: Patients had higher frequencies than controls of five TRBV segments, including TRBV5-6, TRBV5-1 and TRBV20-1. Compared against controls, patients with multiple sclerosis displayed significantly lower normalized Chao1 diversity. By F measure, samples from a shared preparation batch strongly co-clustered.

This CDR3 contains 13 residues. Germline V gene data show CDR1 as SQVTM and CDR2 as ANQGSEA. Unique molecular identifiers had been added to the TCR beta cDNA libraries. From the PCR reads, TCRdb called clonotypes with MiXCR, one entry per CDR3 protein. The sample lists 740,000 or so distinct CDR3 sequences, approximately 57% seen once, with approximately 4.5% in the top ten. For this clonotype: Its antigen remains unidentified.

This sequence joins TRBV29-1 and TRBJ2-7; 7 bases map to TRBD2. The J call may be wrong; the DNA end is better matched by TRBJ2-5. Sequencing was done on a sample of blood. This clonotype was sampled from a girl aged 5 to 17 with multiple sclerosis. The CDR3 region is CSVRRSGGETQYF. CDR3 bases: TGCAGCGTCCGAAGGTCGGGGGGTGAGACCCAGTACTTC.